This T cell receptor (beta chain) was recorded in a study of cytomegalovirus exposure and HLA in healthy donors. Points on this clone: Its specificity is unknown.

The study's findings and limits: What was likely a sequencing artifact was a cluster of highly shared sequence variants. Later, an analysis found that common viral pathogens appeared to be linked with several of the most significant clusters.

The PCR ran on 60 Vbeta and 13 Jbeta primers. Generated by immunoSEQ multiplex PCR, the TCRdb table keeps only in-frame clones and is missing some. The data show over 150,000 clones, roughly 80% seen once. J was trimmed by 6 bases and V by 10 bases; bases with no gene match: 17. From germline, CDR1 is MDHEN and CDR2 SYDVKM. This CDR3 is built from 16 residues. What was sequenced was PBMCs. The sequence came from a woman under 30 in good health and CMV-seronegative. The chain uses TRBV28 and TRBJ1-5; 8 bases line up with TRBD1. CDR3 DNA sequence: TGTGCCACCTCACTAACGCAGGGGGCAGGGGGTCAGCCCCAGCATTTT. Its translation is CATSLTQGAGGQPQHF.